The clone carrying this TCR beta chain was seen only a few times. Enrolled through a virtual design, the participants were between roughly 18 and 95 years of age and came from approximately 25 US areas. This record comes from a study of blood T cell repertoires in COVID-19. Study at large: Two negative PCRs, clearance, or symptom resolution were required of recovered Cohort 3 donors. The United States, Italy and Spain provided the acute and convalescent COVID-19 samples.

This CDR3 spans 14 amino acids. As handled by the study authors: From reference gene primer amplification, estimates of nucleated cell counts were derived. Profiled with immunoSEQ multiplex PCR; TCRdb holds only in-frame clones, not every one. The V and J calls and the clone size are those of that table, but D and trimming were determined from the DNA. The sample has about 280,000 clones; around nine tenths are singletons. This chain links TRBV21-1 with TRBJ2-7; the table's D call of TRBD1 was not tested on the DNA. TRBV21-1 is recorded as a pseudogene. The specimen was PBMCs or T cells enriched from blood (not recorded which). The source is an older woman in a cohort exposed to, infected with or recovered from COVID-19 (not recorded which). This chain's CDR3 is CASMGQRPLYEQYF. The CDR3 DNA reads TGTGCCAGCATGGGACAAAGGCCTCTCTACGAGCAGTACTTC.